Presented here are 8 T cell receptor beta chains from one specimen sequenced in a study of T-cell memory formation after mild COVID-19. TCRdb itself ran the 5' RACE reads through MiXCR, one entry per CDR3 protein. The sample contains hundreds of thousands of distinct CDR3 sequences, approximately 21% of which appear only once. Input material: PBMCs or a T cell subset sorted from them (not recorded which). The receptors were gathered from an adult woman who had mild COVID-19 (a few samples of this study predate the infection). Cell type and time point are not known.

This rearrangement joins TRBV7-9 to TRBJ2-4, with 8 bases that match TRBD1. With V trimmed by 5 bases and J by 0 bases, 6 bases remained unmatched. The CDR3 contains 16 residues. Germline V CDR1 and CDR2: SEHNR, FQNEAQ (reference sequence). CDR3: CASSTDRDLAKNIQYF. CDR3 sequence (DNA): TGTGCCAGCAGCACGGACAGGGATCTAGCCAAAAACATTCAGTACTTC.

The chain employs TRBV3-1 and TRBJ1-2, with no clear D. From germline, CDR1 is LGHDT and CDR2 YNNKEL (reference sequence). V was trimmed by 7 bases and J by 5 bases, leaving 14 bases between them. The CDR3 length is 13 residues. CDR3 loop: CASTNSVGYGYTF. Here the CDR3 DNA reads TGTGCCAGCACCAACAGCGTCGGGTATGGCTACACCTTC.

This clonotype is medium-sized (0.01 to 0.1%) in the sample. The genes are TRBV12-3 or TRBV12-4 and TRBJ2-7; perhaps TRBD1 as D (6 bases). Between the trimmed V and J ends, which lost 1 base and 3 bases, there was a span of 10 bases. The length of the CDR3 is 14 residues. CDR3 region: CASSLERGSYEQYF. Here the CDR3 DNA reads TGTGCCAGCAGTTTAGAGAGGGGGAGCTACGAGCAGTACTTC.

The CDR3 DNA reads TGCGCCAGCAGCTTCGGTTCGCCTGGAAACACCATATATTTT. This encodes CASSFGSPGNTIYF. This chain joins TRBV5-1 and TRBJ1-3; D uncertain. The CDR3 is 14 amino acids. V dropped 2 bases and J dropped 2 bases, with 8 bases sitting between them. The germline CDR1 and CDR2 sequences are SGHRS and YFSETQ.

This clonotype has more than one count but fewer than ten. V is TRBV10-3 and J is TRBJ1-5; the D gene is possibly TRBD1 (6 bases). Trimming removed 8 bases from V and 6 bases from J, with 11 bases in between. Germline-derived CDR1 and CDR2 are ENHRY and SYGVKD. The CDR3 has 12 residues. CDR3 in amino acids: CAIPGGRQPQHF. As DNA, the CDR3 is TGTGCCATCCCCGGGGGCCGTCAGCCCCAGCATTTT.

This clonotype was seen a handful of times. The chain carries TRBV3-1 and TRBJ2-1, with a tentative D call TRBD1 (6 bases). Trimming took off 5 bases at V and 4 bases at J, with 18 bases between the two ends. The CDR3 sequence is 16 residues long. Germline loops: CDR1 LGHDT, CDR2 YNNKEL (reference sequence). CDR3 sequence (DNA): TGTGCCAGCAGCTGGAACCCCGGGACACCTTACAATGAGCAGTTCTTC. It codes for CASSWNPGTPYNEQFF.

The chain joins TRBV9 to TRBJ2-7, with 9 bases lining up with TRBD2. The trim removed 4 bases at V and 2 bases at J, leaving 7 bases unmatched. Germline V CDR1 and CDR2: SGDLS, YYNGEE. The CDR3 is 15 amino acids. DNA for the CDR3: TGTGCCAGCAGCCATAGCGGGGGCAACACCTACGAGCAGTACTTC. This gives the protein CASSHSGGNTYEQYF. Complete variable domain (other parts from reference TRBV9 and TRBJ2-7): DSGVTQTPKHLITATGQRVTLRCSPRSGDLSVYWYQQSLDQGLQFLIQYYNGEERAKGNILERFSAQQFPDLHSELNLSSLELGDSALYFCASSHSGGNTYEQYFGPGTRLTVT.

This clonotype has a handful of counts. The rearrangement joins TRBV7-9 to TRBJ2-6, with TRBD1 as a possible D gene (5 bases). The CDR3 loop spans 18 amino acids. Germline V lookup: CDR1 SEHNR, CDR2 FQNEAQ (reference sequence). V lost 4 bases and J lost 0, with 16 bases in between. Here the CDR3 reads CASSSYRQSSSGANVLTF. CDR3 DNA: TGTGCCAGCAGCTCTTACCGACAGAGCAGCTCTGGGGCCAACGTCCTGACTTTC.